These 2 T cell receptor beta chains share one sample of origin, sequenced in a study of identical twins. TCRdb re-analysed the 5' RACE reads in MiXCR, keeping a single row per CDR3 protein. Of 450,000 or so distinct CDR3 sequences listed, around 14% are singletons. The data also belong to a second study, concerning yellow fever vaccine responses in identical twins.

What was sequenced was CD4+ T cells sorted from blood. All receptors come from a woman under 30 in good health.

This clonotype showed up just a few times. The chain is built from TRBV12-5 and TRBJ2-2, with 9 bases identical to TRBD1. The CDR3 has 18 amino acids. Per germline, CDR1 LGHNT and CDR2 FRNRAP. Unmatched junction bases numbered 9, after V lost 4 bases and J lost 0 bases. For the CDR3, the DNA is TGTGCTAGTGGTTCCGGGACAGGGATTCTGACGAACACCGGGGAGCTGTTTTTT. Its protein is CASGSGTGILTNTGELFF.

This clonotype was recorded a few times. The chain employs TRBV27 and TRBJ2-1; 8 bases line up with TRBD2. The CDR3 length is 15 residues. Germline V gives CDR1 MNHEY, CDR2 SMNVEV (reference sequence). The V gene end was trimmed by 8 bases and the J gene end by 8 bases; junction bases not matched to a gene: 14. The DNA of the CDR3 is TGTGCCAGCGTATCCCCGGGGGGGCCCGTGGATGAGCAGTTCTTC. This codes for CASVSPGGPVDEQFF.